The 13 T cell receptor beta chains presented below share a single source sample, sequenced in a study of cytomegalovirus exposure and HLA in healthy donors. This PCR relied on a set of 60 Vbeta primers and 13 Jbeta primers. The repertoire was sequenced with immunoSEQ multiplex PCR; TCRdb's copy has only in-frame clones and lacks some. The sample lists about 180,000 clones; under 80% were seen once. Material: PBMCs. The receptor set was obtained from a human donor in good health.

A few counts support this clone. The chain links TRBV5-1 to TRBJ2-7; 7 bases align to TRBD1. Germline V gene lookup returns CDR1 SGHRS and CDR2 YFSETQ. Trimming took 3 bases from V and 5 from J; bases not matched to a gene: 8. There are 14 residues in the CDR3. Written as DNA, the CDR3 is TGCGCCAGCAGCTCGTCGACAGGGTTCGACGAGCAGTACTTC. Translating gives CASSSSTGFDEQYF.

The CDR3 bases are TGCAGCGCAAATCCCGGGACAGGGAGACGCAATGAGCAGTTCTTC. Translating gives CSANPGTGRRNEQFF. The chain joins TRBV29-1 to TRBJ2-1; 9 nucleotides align to TRBD1. The germline CDR1 and CDR2 sequences are SQVTM and ANQGSEA. This CDR3 spans 15 amino acids. With V trimmed by 7 bases and J by 6 bases, 13 bases remained unmatched.

V and J are TRBV10-3 and TRBJ1-2; TRBD1 aligns across 7 bases. The V and J ends lost 6 bases and 8 bases, in that order; junction bases with no gene match: 6. The CDR3 consists of 12 residues. The germline gives CDR1 ENHRY, CDR2 SYGVKD. CDR3 DNA sequence: TGTGCCATCAGGTCAGACAGGGCCGGCTACACCTTC. Protein: CAIRSDRAGYTF.

This clone turned up a few times. The V call is TRBV28, the J call TRBJ1-4; D not resolved. The germline V and J ends were trimmed by 3 bases and 7 bases, with 6 bases remaining between them. Germline V gene sequence: CDR1 MDHEN, CDR2 SYDVKM. This CDR3 spans 12 amino acids. The CDR3 sequence: CASSLVVEKLFF. CDR3 DNA: TGTGCCAGCAGTTTGGTAGTTGAAAAACTGTTTTTT. Full variable domain (rest looked up from reference TRBV28 and TRBJ1-4): DVKVTQSSRYLVKRTGEKVFLECVQDMDHENMFWYRQDPGLGLRLIYFSYDVKMKEKGDIPEGYSVSREKKERFSLILESASTNQTSMYLCASSLVVEKLFFGSGTQLSVL.

This rearrangement joins TRBV7-2 to TRBJ2-7; D may be TRBD1 (6 bases). Trimming shortened V by 6 bases and J by 2 bases, and 20 bases separated the two germline ends. CDR1 is SGHTA, CDR2 FQGNSA, per germline. The CDR3 has 16 residues. CDR3 coding DNA: TGTGCCAGCAGACAAGACGGACAGCCAAGGGCCTACGAGCAGTACTTC. Translated, it gives CASRQDGQPRAYEQYF.

CDR3 sequence: CASSPREAGYEQYF. Here the CDR3 DNA reads TGCGCCAGCAGCCCCCGCGAAGCCGGTTACGAGCAGTACTTC. The chain recombines TRBV4-1 with TRBJ2-7; D unclear. The germline V gene encodes CDR1 MGHRA and CDR2 YSYEKL. V was clipped by 4 bases and J by 4 bases, with 14 bases between them. The CDR3 runs to 14 residues.

The chain combines TRBV12-1 with TRBJ1-5; TRBD1 was called by the table and not checked on the DNA. TRBV12-1 is a pseudogene. CDR3 size: 14 residues. The CDR3 sequence: CAFPSRDTGQPQHF. In DNA, the CDR3 is TGTGCCTTCCCCTCCCGGGACACCGGTCAGCCCCAGCATTTT.

The rearrangement uses TRBV5-4 and TRBJ2-7; 9 bases line up with TRBD2. The junction had 5 bases not matched to a gene; V was cut back by 0 bases and J by 4 bases. There are 15 residues in the CDR3. Germline V CDR1 and CDR2: SGHNT, YYREEE (reference sequence). Here the CDR3 DNA reads TGTGCCAGCAGCTTGGCTAGCGGGAATTTGTACGAGCAGTACTTC. Amino acid sequence: CASSLASGNLYEQYF.

The chain is built from TRBV11-3 and TRBJ2-5; the match to TRBD2 covers 16 bases. This CDR3 is built from 16 residues. Trimming took 5 bases from V and 2 from J; bases not matched to a gene: 2. Germline V gene lookup returns CDR1 SGHNT and CDR2 YENEEA. The CDR3 here is CASSTGLAGGQETQYF. Here the CDR3 DNA reads TGTGCCAGCAGCACGGGACTAGCGGGGGGGCAAGAGACCCAGTACTTC. Using reference TRBV11-3 and TRBJ2-5 for the parts outside the CDR3, the full variable domain is EAGVVQSPRYKIIEKKQPVAFWCNPISGHNTLYWYLQNLGQGPELLIRYENEEAVDDSQLPKDRFSAERLKGVDSTLKIQPAELGDSAVYLCASSTGLAGGQETQYFGPGTRLLVL.

The CDR3 protein is CASSYRGARGNTIYF. CDR3 sequence (DNA): TGTGCCAGCAGTTACCGGGGGGCGCGTGGAAACACCATATATTTT. V gene TRBV6-6 combines with J gene TRBJ1-3, with D perhaps TRBD1 (6 bases). Germline V gives CDR1 MNHNY, CDR2 SVGAGI (reference sequence). The CDR3 is 15 amino acids. Trimming shortened V by 2 bases and J by 3 bases, and 11 bases separated the two germline ends.

This chain links TRBV11-2 with TRBJ2-2, with D maybe TRBD1 (6 bases). Trimming removed 2 bases from V and 0 bases from J, with 13 bases in between. CDR3 length: 17 amino acids. CDR1 and CDR2 from the germline V gene are SGHAT and FQNNGV. CDR3 amino acids: CASSLRPGQSNTGELFF. The CDR3 DNA reads TGTGCCAGCAGCTTAAGGCCTGGACAGTCGAACACCGGGGAGCTGTTTTTT.

This rearrangement joins TRBV6-5 to TRBJ1-2; TRBD1 agrees at 7 bases. The CDR3 totals 12 residues. Trimming at V came to 7 bases and at J to 2 bases, leaving 1 base not matched to a gene. Germline loops: CDR1 MNHEY, CDR2 SVGAGI. The CDR3 protein is CASKGQNYGYTF. For the CDR3, the DNA is TGTGCCAGCAAGGGACAGAACTATGGCTACACCTTC.

The chain recombines TRBV16 with TRBJ1-5, with 10 positions matching TRBD1. The CDR3 has 15 residues. V was pared by 0 bases and J by 6 bases, with 2 bases of the junction left unmatched. CDR1 is KGHSY, CDR2 FQNENV, per germline. The CDR3 loop is CASSQSGQGSQPQHF. In DNA form, the CDR3 reads TGTGCCAGCAGCCAATCGGGACAGGGGAGTCAGCCCCAGCATTTT.